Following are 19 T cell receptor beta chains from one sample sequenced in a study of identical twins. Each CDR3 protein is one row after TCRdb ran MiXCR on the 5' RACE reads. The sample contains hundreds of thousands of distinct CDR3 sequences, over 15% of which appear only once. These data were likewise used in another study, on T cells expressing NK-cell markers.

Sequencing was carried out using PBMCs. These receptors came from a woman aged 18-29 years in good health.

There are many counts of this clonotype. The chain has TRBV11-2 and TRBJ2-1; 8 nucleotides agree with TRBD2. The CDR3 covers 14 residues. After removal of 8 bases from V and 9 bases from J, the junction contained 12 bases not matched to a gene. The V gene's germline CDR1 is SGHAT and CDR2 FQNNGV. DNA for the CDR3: TGTGCCAGCTTGTCCGGGACTAGTAGGGTTGAGCAGTTCTTC. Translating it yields CASLSGTSRVEQFF.

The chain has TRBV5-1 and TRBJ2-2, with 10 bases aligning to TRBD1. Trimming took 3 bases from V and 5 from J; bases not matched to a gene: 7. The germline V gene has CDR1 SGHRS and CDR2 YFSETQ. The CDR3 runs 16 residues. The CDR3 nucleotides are TGCGCCAGCAGCTACTCCGGGACAGGGGCGACCGGGGAGCTGTTTTTT. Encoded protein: CASSYSGTGATGELFF.

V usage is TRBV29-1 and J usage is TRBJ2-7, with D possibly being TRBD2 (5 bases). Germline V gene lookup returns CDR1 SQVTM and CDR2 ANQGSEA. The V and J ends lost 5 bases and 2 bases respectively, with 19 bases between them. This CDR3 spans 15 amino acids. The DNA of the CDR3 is TGCAGCGTTACACGGGCGGGCAGGACCACCTACGAGCAGTACTTC. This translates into CSVTRAGRTTYEQYF.

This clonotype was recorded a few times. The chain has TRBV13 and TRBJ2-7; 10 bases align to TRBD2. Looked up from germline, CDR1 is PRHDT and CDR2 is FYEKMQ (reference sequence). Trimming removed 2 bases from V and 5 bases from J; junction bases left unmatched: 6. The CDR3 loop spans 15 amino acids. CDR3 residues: CASSLLAGVSDEQYF. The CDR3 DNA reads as TGTGCCAGCAGCTTACTAGCGGGAGTCAGCGACGAGCAGTACTTC.

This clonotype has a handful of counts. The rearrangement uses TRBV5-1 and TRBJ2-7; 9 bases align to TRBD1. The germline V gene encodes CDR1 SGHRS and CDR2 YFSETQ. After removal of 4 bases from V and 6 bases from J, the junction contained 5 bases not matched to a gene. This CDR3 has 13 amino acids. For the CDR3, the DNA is TGCGCCAGCAGCGGACAGGGGCCGGGCGAGCAGTACTTC. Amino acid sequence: CASSGQGPGEQYF.

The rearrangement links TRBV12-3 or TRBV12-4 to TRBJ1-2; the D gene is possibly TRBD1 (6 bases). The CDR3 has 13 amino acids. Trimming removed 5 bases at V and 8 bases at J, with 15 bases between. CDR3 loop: CASSDRILRGYTF. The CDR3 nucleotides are TGTGCCAGCAGTGACAGGATTCTTAGAGGCTACACCTTC.

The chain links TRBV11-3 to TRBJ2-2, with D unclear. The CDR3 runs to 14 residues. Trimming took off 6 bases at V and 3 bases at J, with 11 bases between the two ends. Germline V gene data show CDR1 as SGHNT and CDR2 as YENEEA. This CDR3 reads CASSFAGDTGELFF. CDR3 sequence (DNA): TGTGCCAGCAGTTTTGCTGGGGACACCGGGGAGCTGTTTTTT.

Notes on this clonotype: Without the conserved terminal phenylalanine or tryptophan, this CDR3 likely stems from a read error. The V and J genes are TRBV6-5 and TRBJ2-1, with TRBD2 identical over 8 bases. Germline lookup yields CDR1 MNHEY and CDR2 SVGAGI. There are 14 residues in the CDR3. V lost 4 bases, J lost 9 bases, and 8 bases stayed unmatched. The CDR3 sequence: CASSSTGGRGEQFL. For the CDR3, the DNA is TGTGCCAGCAGTTCAACGGGGGGGCGTGGTGAGCAGTTCCTC.

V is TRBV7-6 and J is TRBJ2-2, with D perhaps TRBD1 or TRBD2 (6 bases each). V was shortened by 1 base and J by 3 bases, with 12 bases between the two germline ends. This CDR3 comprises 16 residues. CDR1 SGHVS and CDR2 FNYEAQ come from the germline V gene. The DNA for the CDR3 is TGTGCCAGCAGCTTAGTGGGGGGCCGAGACACCGGGGAGCTGTTTTTT. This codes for CASSLVGGRDTGELFF. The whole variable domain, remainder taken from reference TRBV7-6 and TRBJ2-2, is GAGVSQSPRYKVTKRGQDVALRCDPISGHVSLYWYRQALGQGPEFLTYFNYEAQQDKSGLPNDRFSAERPEGSISTLTIQRTEQRDSAMYRCASSLVGGRDTGELFFGEGSRLTVL.

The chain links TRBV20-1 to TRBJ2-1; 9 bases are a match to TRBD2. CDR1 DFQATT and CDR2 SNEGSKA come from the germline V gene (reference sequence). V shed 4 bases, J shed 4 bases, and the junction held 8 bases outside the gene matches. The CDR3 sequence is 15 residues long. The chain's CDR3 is CSAMSGGPPYNEQFF. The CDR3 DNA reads TGCAGTGCTATGAGCGGGGGGCCCCCTTACAATGAGCAGTTCTTC.

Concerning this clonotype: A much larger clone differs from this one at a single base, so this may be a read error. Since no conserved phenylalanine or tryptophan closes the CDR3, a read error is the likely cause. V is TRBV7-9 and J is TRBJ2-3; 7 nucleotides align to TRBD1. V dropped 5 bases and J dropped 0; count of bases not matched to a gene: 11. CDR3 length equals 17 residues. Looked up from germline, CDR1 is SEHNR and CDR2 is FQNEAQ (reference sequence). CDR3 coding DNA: TGTGCCAGCAGCCGCTCGAGGGGGCGAACTAGCACAGATACGCAGTATTCT. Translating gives CASSRSRGRTSTDTQYS.

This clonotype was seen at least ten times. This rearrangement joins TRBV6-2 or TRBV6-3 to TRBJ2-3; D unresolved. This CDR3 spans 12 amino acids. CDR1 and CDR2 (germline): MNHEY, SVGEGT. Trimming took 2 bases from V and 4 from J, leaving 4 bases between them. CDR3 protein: CASSYGSDTQYF. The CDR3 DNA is TGTGCCAGCAGTTACGGTTCAGATACGCAGTATTTT.

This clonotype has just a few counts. The chain's CDR3 is CASSLGSRTGELFF. The CDR3 region has the DNA TGTGCCAGCAGCTTAGGTAGCCGCACCGGGGAGCTGTTTTTT. The chain has TRBV7-7 and TRBJ2-2; D call uncertain. CDR3 length: 14 residues. The germline V gene encodes CDR1 SSHAT and CDR2 FNYEAQ (reference sequence). The ends were cut back, 1 base at V and 4 bases at J, with 7 bases in the middle. The full variable domain, its missing parts supplied by reference TRBV7-7 and TRBJ2-2, is GAGVSQSPRYKVTKRGQDVTLRCDPISSHATLYWYQQALGQGPEFLTYFNYEAQPDKSGLPSDRFSAERPEGSISTLTIQRTEQRDSAMYRCASSLGSRTGELFFGEGSRLTVL.

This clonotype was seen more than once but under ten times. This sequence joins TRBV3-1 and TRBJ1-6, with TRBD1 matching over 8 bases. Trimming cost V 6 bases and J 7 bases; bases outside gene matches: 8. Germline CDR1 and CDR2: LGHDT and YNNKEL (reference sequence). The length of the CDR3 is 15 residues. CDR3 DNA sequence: TGTGCCAGCAGAGCTGACAGGGGATTCAATTCACCCCTCCACTTT. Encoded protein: CASRADRGFNSPLHF.

DNA for the CDR3: TGTGCCAGCACTGGGACAGCTACCGGGGAGCTGTTTTTT. Amino acid sequence: CASTGTATGELFF. J is TRBJ2-2 and V is TRBV6-1; TRBD1 aligns across 7 bases. Germline CDR1 reads MNHNS; CDR2 reads SASEGT. The V gene end was trimmed by 7 bases and the J gene end by 5 bases; junction bases not matched to a gene: 4. This CDR3 is 13 amino acids long.

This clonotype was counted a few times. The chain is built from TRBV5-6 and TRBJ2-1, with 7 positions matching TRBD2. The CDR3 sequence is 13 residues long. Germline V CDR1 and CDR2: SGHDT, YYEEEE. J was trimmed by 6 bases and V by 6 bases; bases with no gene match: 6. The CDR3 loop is CASTLGGTNEQFF. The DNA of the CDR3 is TGTGCCAGCACCCTGGGGGGGACCAATGAGCAGTTCTTC. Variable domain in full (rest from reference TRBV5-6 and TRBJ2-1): DAGVTQSPTHLIKTRGQQVTLRCSPKSGHDTVSWYQQALGQGPQFIFQYYEEEERQRGNFPDRFSGHQFPNYSSELNVNALLLGDSALYLCASTLGGTNEQFFGPGTRLTVL.

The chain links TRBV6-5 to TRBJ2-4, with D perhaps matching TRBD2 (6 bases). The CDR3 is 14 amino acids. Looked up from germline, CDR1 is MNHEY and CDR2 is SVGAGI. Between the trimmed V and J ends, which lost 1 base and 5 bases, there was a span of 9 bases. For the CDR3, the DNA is TGTGCCAGCAGTTACTGGGGGGAGCAAAACATTCAGTACTTC. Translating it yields CASSYWGEQNIQYF.

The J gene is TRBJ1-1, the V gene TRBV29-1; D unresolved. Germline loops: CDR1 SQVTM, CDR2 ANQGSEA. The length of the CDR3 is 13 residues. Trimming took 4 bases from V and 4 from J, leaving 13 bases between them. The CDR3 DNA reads TGCAGCGTTGGAAAGGGCACGGTCACTGAAGCTTTCTTT. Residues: CSVGKGTVTEAFF.

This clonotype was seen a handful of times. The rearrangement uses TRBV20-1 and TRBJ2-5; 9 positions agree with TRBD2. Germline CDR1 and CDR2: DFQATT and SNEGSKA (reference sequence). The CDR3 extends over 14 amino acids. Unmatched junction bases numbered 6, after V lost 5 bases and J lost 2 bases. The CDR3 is CSAGLAGTQETQYF. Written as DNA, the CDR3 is TGCAGTGCTGGTCTAGCGGGAACACAAGAGACCCAGTACTTC.